Listed below are T cell receptor beta chains from one sample, sequenced in a study of CD8 T cells in Susac syndrome. TCRdb recomputed calls from the immunoSEQ multiplex PCR reads with MiXCR, one row per CDR3 protein. The sample shows 25,000 to 35,000 distinct CDR3 sequences, about 95% of them seen only once. The sequenced sample was CD8+ T cells from PBMCs. All receptors derive from a human donor in good health. The CDR3 runs from the conserved cysteine through the conserved F or W. Fields, in order: clone size, J gene, D gene, V gene, CDR3 protein, CDR3 DNA. A D gene is named only where the DNA matches it firmly. Not every row has a clone size; where given, it reads once, few, many or a size class.

NA TRBJ1-2 NA TRBV5-5 CASSLEGHGYINYGYTF TGTGCCAGCAGCTTGGAGGGACACGGGTACATTAACTATGGCTACACCTTC
NA TRBJ2-1 TRBD2 TRBV5-1 CASSLSGGQSLYNEQFF TGCGCCAGCAGCTTAAGCGGGGGGCAATCCTTATACAATGAGCAGTTCTTC
NA TRBJ2-2 NA TRBV27 CASSPGGVKYGELFF TGTGCCAGCAGCCCAGGGGGGGTGAAATACGGGGAGCTGTTTTTT
NA TRBJ2-7 TRBD2 TRBV7-6 CASRFSSVGEGEQYF TGTGCCAGCAGATTTAGCTCAGTTGGGGAGGGCGAGCAGTACTTC
NA TRBJ2-3 TRBD2 TRBV29-1 CSVASGGSDTQYF TGCAGCGTTGCCAGCGGGGGGTCAGATACGCAGTATTTT
NA TRBJ1-5 TRBD1 TRBV4-3 CASSQEPDRGIGSVQPQHF TGCGCCAGCAGCCAAGAACCTGACAGGGGGATAGGATCAGTTCAGCCCCAGCATTTT
NA TRBJ1-1 NA TRBV7-9 CASSATTEMNTEAFF TGTGCCAGCAGCGCCACGACAGAAATGAACACTGAAGCTTTCTTT
NA TRBJ2-3 NA TRBV20-1 CSALRRGLRDTQYF TGCAGTGCTCTAAGGAGGGGGCTAAGAGATACGCAGTATTTT
NA TRBJ1-6 NA TRBV6-1 CASGSPLHF TGTGCCAGCGGGTCACCCCTCCACTTT
NA TRBJ1-2 NA TRBV6-5 CASSSPASPGYTF TGTGCCAGCAGTTCCCCGGCTTCTCCTGGCTACACCTTC
once TRBJ2-6 NA TRBV13 CASSFGVGANVLTF TGTGCCAGCAGCTTCGGGGTTGGGGCCAACGTCCTGACTTTC
NA TRBJ2-7 TRBD1 TRBV2 CAISLPGQFSYEQYF TGTGCCATCTCCTTACCGGGACAGTTCTCCTACGAGCAGTACTTC
NA TRBJ1-1 NA TRBV5-5 CASSLTGLGTEAFF TGTGCCAGCAGCTTGACGGGTCTAGGCACTGAAGCTTTCTTT
NA TRBJ2-5 TRBD2 TRBV6-1 CASSELAGGQEAQYF TGTGCCAGCAGTGAACTAGCGGGGGGGCAAGAGGCCCAGTACTTC
NA TRBJ2-2 NA TRBV6-5 CASTPGGNTGELFF TGTGCCAGCACCCCCGGGGGAAACACCGGGGAGCTGTTTTTT
NA TRBJ2-1 NA TRBV7-6 CASSEGGHNEQFF TGTGCCAGTAGCGAGGGGGGACACAATGAGCAGTTCTTC
NA TRBJ1-2 NA TRBV27 CASSLSGGVSDYGYTF TGTGCCAGCAGTTTATCGGGGGGTGTAAGCGACTATGGCTACACCTTC
NA TRBJ1-1 NA TRBV5-5 CASSLGLGTEAFF TGTGCCAGCAGCCTGGGGCTTGGGACTGAAGCTTTCTTT
NA TRBJ2-3 NA TRBV9 CASSPGVGGTDTQYF TGTGCCAGCAGCCCCGGGGTGGGTGGCACAGATACGCAGTATTTT
NA TRBJ1-1 NA TRBV20-1 CSARAKGTEAFF TGCAGTGCTAGGGCCAAGGGCACTGAAGCTTTCTTT
NA TRBJ1-1 NA TRBV27 CASRGGTEAFF TGTGCCAGCAGGGGGGGGACTGAAGCTTTCTTT
NA TRBJ2-5 NA TRBV7-2 CASSLVRGGGGETQYF TGTGCCAGCAGCTTAGTAAGGGGAGGGGGTGGCGAGACCCAGTACTTC
NA TRBJ1-1 NA TRBV12-3/TRBV12-4 CASSLGALTEAFF TGTGCCAGCAGTTTGGGGGCGCTCACTGAAGCTTTCTTT
NA TRBJ1-1 NA TRBV7-9 CASSLARGAKTFF TGTGCCAGCAGCTTAGCGCGGGGAGCCAAAACTTTCTTT
NA TRBJ2-4 NA TRBV27 CASSLKWGQGVNIQYF TGTGCCAGCAGTTTAAAATGGGGGCAGGGTGTAAACATTCAGTACTTC
NA TRBJ1-2 TRBD1 TRBV4-1 CASSHTGAGYTF TGCGCCAGCAGCCACACAGGGGCTGGCTACACCTTC
NA TRBJ2-1 NA TRBV24-1 CATSDEQFF TGTGCCACCAGTGATGAGCAGTTCTTC
NA TRBJ1-1 NA TRBV19 CASSLRGDTEAFF TGTGCCAGTTCCCTCCGGGGGGATACTGAAGCTTTCTTT
few TRBJ2-1 TRBD1 TRBV4-1 CASSQVWQGAADEQFF TGCGCCAGCAGCCAAGTGTGGCAGGGGGCGGCGGATGAGCAGTTCTTC
NA TRBJ2-7 NA TRBV12-3/TRBV12-4 CASSFSQGSYEQYF TGTGCCAGCAGTTTTAGTCAGGGTTCCTACGAGCAGTACTTC
NA TRBJ1-2 TRBD1 TRBV27 CASTHGTGRGRWDYTF TGTGCCAGCACCCATGGGACAGGCCGGGGTCGGTGGGACTACACCTTC
NA TRBJ1-1 NA TRBV12-3/TRBV12-4 CASSPGGFVSTEAFF TGTGCCAGCAGTCCGGGGGGGTTTGTTTCCACTGAAGCTTTCTTT
NA TRBJ1-6 TRBD1 TRBV27 CASSLQGANSPLHF TGTGCCAGCAGTTTACAGGGGGCGAATTCACCCCTCCACTTT
NA TRBJ2-1 TRBD2 TRBV4-3 CASSQDRAGGSYNEQFF TGCGCCAGCAGCCAAGATCGGGCGGGGGGTTCCTACAATGAGCAGTTCTTC
NA TRBJ1-4 NA TRBV5-6 CASSSRDTTTNEKLFF TGTGCCAGCAGCAGCCGGGACACAACAACTAATGAAAAACTGTTTTTT
NA TRBJ2-3 TRBD1 TRBV18 CASSPSRQGAMGDTQYF TGTGCCAGCTCCCCTTCGAGACAGGGGGCGATGGGAGATACGCAGTATTTT
NA TRBJ2-7 TRBD2 TRBV7-9 CASKPAGSSYEQYF TGTGCCAGCAAGCCAGCGGGGAGCTCCTACGAGCAGTACTTC
once TRBJ2-4 TRBD1 TRBV7-9 CASSSTTGYFKNIQYF TGTGCCAGCAGCTCGACGACAGGGTATTTCAAAAACATTCAGTACTTC
once TRBJ2-7 NA TRBV7-8 CASSFSWGGAGYEQYF TGTGCCAGCAGCTTCAGTTGGGGGGGGGCGGGTTACGAGCAGTACTTC
NA TRBJ2-5 TRBD2 TRBV19 CASSIDGGDGRETQYF TGTGCCAGTAGTATAGATGGGGGGGACGGTCGAGAGACCCAGTACTTC
NA TRBJ2-6 NA TRBV12-3/TRBV12-4 CASRGRYDTGANVLTF TGTGCCAGCAGGGGCAGATACGATACTGGGGCCAACGTCCTGACTTTC
NA TRBJ2-7 NA TRBV20-1 CSAREGAGRRGEQYF TGCAGTGCTAGAGAAGGGGCCGGACGGAGGGGCGAGCAGTACTTC
NA TRBJ2-1 NA TRBV29-1 CSVLEEQGGEQFF TGCAGCGTCCTCGAGGAACAGGGAGGTGAGCAGTTCTTC
NA TRBJ2-2 TRBD2 TRBV6-5 CASSYSSLAGRRQNTGELFF TGTGCCAGCAGTTACTCGTCTCTAGCGGGGCGGCGTCAGAACACCGGGGAGCTGTTTTTT
NA TRBJ1-2 TRBD1 TRBV6-2/TRBV6-3 CASRGQENYGYTF TGTGCCAGCAGGGGACAGGAAAACTATGGCTACACCTTC
NA TRBJ1-2 NA TRBV7-9 CASSPPLRRYGYTF TGTGCCAGCAGCCCTCCACTTAGGCGGTATGGCTACACCTTC
NA TRBJ2-2 NA TRBV15 CATSRSTGNTGELFF TGTGCCACCAGCAGGTCGACAGGGAACACCGGGGAGCTGTTTTTT
NA TRBJ2-7 NA TRBV6-2/TRBV6-3 CASSYELGEQYF TGTGCCAGCAGTTACGAGTTGGGCGAGCAGTACTTC
NA TRBJ2-1 TRBD2 TRBV10-2 CATLTSGGSNEQFF TGCGCCACCCTTACTAGCGGGGGAAGCAATGAGCAGTTCTTC
NA TRBJ2-3 TRBD2 TRBV6-4 CASSDTGEGDTQYF TGTGCCAGCAGTGACACGGGGGAGGGAGATACGCAGTATTTT
once TRBJ2-7 NA TRBV7-9 CASSPGQLEQYF TGTGCCAGCAGCCCCGGACAGCTCGAGCAGTACTTC